The clone carrying this TCR beta chain showed up many times. The antigen remains undetermined. These data originate in a study of T cells in Graves' hyperthyroidism and ophthalmopathy. Study as a whole: Pretreatment peripheral blood was obtained at initial diagnosis.

Trimming cost V 5 bases and J 4 bases; bases outside gene matches: 7. The CDR3 has 14 amino acids. Germline V gene data show CDR1 as SGHAT and CDR2 as FQNNGV. Study findings and constraints: The model foresaw ophthalmopathy a median roughly 6.3 months prior to onset. In blood, most of the thyroid clonotypes expanded above 0.001 were also present. Ophthalmopathy and stable hyperthyroidism were told apart by a 13 V-J model.

Researchers took RNA transcripts and amplified the TCR beta CDR3 regions from them. The HTBI primer set was used in a first-round RT-PCR of the TCR CDR3. TCRdb processed the multiplex PCR reads anew with MiXCR; each CDR3 protein has one entry. The repertoire consists of about 640,000 distinct CDR3 sequences, with around 21% occurring once and the leading ten covering around a third. The chain is built from TRBV11-2 and TRBJ2-7; 8 bases are a match to TRBD1. The sample taken for sequencing was blood. This TCR was sampled from a man aged 25 to 40 with Graves' ophthalmopathy. CDR3 coding DNA: TGTGCCAGCAGCGGTCGCAGGGGGCCGTACGAGCAGTACTTC. It is translated as CASSGRRGPYEQYF.